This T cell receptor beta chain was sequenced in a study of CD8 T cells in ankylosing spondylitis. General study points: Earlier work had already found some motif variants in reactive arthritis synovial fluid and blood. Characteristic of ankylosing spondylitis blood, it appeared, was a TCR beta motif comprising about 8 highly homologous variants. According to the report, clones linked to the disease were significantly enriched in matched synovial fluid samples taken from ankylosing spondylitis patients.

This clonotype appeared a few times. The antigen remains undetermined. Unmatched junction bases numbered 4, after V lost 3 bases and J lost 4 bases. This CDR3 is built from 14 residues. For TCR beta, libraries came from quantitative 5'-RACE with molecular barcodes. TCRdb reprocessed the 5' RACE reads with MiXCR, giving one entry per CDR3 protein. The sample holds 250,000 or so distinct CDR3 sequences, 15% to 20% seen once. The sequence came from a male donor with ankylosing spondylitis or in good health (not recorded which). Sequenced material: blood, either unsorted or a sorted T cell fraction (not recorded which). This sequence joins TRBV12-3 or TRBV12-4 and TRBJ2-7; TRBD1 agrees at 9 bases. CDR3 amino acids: CASSFGTGYYEQYF. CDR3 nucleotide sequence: TGTGCCAGCAGTTTTGGGACAGGGTATTACGAGCAGTACTTC.